A few counts support the clone carrying this T cell receptor beta chain. This sample was included in a study of vaccination and CD4 T cells after COVID-19. One entry per CDR3 protein results from TCRdb running MiXCR on the PCR reads. The sample contains more than 35,000 distinct CDR3 sequences, more than 35% of which appear only once. The time point here: late sampling 161 to 241 days after vaccination in a few convalescent patients. The CDR3 loop spans 16 amino acids. Losses at the gene ends were 5 bases for V and 3 bases for J; bases not matched to a gene: 13. Germline CDR1 reads DFQATT; CDR2 reads SNEGSKA (reference sequence).

Sequenced here: CD4+ T cells from blood, sampled about 7 months after SARS-CoV-2 vaccination. The chain couples TRBV20-1 to TRBJ2-1; 7 bases line up with TRBD1. The receptor was isolated from a human donor who had recovered from COVID-19. The CDR3 loop reads CSARDSLETFYNEQFF. The CDR3 region has the DNA TGCAGTGCTCGGGACAGCCTCGAAACCTTCTACAATGAGCAGTTCTTC.